This TCR beta chain was retrieved from a study of blood T cell repertoires in COVID-19. Study-wide context: Both acute and convalescent COVID-19 samples were obtained from the United States, Italy and Spain. From T cells, B-cell-depleted T cells, or PBMCs came the material, which was cDNA or gDNA.

In terms of age and location, participants ranged from roughly 18 to 100 years and lived in about 25 US areas. This clone was found a few times. In germline, CDR1 is SEHNR, CDR2 FQNEAQ (reference sequence). The CDR3 loop spans 17 amino acids. V lost 5 bases and J lost 4; bases outside the gene matches: 13. Generated by immunoSEQ multiplex PCR, the TCRdb table keeps only in-frame clones and is missing some. The sample has hundreds of thousands of clones, over 80% seen once; the top ten hold 8.9%. The J gene is TRBJ2-3, the V gene TRBV7-9, with 9 nucleotides matching TRBD2. What was sequenced was PBMCs or T cells enriched from blood (not recorded which). The sequence derives from a woman in her late teens or twenties who had recovered from COVID-19. In nucleotides, the CDR3 is TGTGCCAGCAGCCGGGGTCGGCGGGAGGGCCGCCCAGATACGCAGTATTTT. Protein: CASSRGRREGRPDTQYF.